The entry that follows covers one TCR beta chain sequence. The record originates from a study of monozygotic twins with inflammatory bowel disease. Germline lookup yields CDR1 KGHSH and CDR2 LQKENI. CDR3 length: 15 residues. TCRdb derives one entry per CDR3 protein from the 5' RACE reads, leaving out DNA. The sample holds about 140,000 distinct CDR3 sequences. The chain combines TRBV18 with TRBJ1-5; TCRdb indicates TRBD1, and absent DNA this call remains unverified. The sample comprised blood. The sequence derives from a human donor with ulcerative colitis or Crohn's disease, or a healthy co-twin of an affected twin (not recorded which). The CDR3 region is CASSPEGEIHQPQHF.